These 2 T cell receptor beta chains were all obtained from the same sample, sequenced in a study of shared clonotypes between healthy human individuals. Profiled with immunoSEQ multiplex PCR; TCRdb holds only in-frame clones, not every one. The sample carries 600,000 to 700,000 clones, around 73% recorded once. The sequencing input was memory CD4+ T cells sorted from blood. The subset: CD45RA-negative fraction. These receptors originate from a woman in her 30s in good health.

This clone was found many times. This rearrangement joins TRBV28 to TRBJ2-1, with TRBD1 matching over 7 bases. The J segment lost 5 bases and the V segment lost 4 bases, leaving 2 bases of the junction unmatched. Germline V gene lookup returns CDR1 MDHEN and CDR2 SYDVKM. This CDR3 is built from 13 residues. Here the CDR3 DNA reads TGTGCCAGCAGTTCGGGACAGCACAATGAGCAGTTCTTC. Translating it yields CASSSGQHNEQFF.

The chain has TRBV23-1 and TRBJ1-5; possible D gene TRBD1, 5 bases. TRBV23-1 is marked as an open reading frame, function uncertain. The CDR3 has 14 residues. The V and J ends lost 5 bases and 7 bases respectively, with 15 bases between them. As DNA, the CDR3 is TGCGCCAGCAGTTATGCCAGGGCGGGACAGCCCCAGCATTTT. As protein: CASSYARAGQPQHF.